This T cell receptor beta chain was captured by sequencing in a study of cytotoxic CD8 clonotypes in ibrutinib-treated CLL. Sequenced by immunoSEQ multiplex PCR; TCRdb stores in-frame clones only, minus some. This sample carries 50,000 to 65,000 clones, roughly 59% of them seen once, and the ten largest clones take roughly 14%. This clone was counted between two and nine times. CDR3 length equals 14 residues. Deletions cut 5 bases from V and 4 bases from J, with 13 bases between. Per the germline V gene, CDR1 is SGHNT and CDR2 is YENEEA. The V and J genes are TRBV11-3 and TRBJ2-3; D is perhaps TRBD2 (6 bases). This clonotype was sampled from a human donor with chronic lymphocytic leukemia. The material was PBMCs, obtained after 12 months of ibrutinib treatment. DNA of the CDR3: TGTGCCAGCAGCCCTGGGACTGCCCCAGATACGCAGTATTTT. Amino acid sequence: CASSPGTAPDTQYF. Variable domain in full (rest from reference TRBV11-3 and TRBJ2-3): EAGVVQSPRYKIIEKKQPVAFWCNPISGHNTLYWYLQNLGQGPELLIRYENEEAVDDSQLPKDRFSAERLKGVDSTLKIQPAELGDSAVYLCASSPGTAPDTQYFGPGTRLTVL.